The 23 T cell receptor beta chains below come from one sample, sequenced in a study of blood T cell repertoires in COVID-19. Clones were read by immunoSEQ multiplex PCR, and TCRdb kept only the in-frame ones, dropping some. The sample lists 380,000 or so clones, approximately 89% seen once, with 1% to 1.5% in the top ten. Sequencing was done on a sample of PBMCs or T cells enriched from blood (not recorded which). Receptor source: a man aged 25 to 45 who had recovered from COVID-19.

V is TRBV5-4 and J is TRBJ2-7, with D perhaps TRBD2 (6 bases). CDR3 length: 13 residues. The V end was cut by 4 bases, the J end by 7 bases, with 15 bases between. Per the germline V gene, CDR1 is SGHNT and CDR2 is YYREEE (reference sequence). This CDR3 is CASSPVEGTEQYF. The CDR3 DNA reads TGTGCCAGCAGCCCCGTCGAGGGGACTGAGCAGTACTTC.

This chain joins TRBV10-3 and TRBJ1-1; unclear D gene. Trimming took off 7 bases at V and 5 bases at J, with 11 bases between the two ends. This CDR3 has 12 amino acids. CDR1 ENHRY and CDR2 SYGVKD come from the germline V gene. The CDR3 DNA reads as TGTGCCATCAAGGGCGGAGGGACTGAAGCTTTCTTT. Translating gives CAIKGGGTEAFF.

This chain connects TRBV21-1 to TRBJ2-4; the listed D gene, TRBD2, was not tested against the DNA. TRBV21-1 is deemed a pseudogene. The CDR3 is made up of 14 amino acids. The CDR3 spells CASSKGLAKNIQYF. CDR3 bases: TGTGCCAGCAGCAAAGGTCTAGCCAAAAACATTCAGTACTTC.

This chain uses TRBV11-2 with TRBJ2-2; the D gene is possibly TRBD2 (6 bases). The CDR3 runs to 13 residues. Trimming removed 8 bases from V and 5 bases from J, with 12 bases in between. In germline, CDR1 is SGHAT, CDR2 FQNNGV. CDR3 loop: CASRRGRTGELFF. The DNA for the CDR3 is TGTGCCAGCCGTCGGGGGAGGACCGGGGAGCTGTTTTTT.

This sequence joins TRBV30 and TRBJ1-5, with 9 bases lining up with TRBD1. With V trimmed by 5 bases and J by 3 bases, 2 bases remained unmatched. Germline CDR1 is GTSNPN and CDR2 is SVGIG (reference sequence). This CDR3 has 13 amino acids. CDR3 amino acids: CAWDRGSNQPQHF. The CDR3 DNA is TGTGCCTGGGACAGGGGGTCCAATCAGCCCCAGCATTTT.

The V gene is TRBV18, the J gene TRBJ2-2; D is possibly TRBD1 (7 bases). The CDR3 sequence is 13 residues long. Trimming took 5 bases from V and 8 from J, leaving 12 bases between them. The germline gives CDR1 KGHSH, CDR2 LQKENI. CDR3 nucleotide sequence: TGTGCCAGCTCAGACAGGGAGGCTGGGGAGCTGTTTTTT. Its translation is CASSDREAGELFF.

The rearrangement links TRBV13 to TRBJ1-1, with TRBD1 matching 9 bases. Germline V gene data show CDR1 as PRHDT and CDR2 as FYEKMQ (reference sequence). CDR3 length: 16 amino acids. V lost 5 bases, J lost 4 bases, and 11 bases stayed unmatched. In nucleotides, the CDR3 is TGTGCCAGCAGCGCCCGACAGGGGGGCCGGGGCACTGAAGCTTTCTTT. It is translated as CASSARQGGRGTEAFF.

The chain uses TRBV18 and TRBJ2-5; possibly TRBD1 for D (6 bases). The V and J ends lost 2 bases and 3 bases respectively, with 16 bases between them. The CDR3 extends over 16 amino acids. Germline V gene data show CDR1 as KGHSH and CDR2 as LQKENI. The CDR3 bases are TGTGCCAGCTCACCAGTGCTTCTGGGACACGAAGAGACCCAGTACTTC. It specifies CASSPVLLGHEETQYF.

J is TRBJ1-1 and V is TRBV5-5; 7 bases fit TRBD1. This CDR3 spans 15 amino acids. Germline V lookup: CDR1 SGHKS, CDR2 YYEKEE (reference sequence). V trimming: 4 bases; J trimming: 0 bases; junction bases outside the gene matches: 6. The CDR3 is CASSKSGGVNTEAFF. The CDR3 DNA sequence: TGTGCCAGCAGCAAATCAGGGGGAGTGAACACTGAAGCTTTCTTT.

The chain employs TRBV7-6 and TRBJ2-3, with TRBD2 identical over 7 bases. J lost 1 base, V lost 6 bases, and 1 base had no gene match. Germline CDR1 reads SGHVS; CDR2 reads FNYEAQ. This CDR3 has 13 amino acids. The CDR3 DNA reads TGTGCCAGCAGGAGCGGGGGCACAGATACGCAGTATTTT. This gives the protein CASRSGGTDTQYF.

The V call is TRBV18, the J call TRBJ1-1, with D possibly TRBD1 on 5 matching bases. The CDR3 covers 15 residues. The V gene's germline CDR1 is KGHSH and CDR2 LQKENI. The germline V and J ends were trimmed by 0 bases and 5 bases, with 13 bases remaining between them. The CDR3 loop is CASSPPGRGGTEAFF. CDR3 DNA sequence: TGTGCCAGCTCACCACCAGGTCGGGGGGGAACTGAAGCTTTCTTT.

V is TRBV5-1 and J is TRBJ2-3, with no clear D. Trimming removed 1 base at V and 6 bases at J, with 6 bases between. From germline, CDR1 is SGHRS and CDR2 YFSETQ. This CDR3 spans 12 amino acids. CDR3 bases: TGCGCCAGCAGCTTGCCCGAGGATACGCAGTATTTT. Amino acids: CASSLPEDTQYF.

CDR3 sequence: CASSSASGGWNTEAFF. CDR3 coding DNA: TGCGCCAGCAGCTCCGCCTCGGGGGGGTGGAACACTGAAGCTTTCTTT. The chain has TRBV5-1 and TRBJ1-1; a weak D match, TRBD1 (5 bases). The V end was cut by 3 bases, the J end by 1 base, with 16 bases between. Germline lookup yields CDR1 SGHRS and CDR2 YFSETQ. The CDR3 has 16 amino acids.

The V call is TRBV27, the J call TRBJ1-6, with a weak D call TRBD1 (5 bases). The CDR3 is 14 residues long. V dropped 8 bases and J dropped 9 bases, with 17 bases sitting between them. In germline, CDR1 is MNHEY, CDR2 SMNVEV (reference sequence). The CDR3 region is CASGSAGPSSPLHF. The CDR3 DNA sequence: TGTGCCAGCGGGTCGGCAGGGCCGAGTTCACCCCTCCACTTT.

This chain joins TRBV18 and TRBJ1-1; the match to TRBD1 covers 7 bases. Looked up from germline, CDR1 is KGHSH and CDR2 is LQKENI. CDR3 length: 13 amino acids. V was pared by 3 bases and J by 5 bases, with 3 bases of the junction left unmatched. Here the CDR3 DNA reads TGTGCCAGCTCACCTGAGGGGGCGACTGAAGCTTTCTTT. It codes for CASSPEGATEAFF.

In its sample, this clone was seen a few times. The CDR3 sequence is CASSLWGLAGAYYNEQFF. Here the CDR3 DNA reads TGTGCCAGCAGTTTATGGGGCTTAGCGGGGGCCTATTACAATGAGCAGTTCTTC. The rearrangement joins TRBV27 to TRBJ2-1, with 9 bases matching TRBD2. The trim removed 1 base at V and 4 bases at J, leaving 11 bases unmatched. There are 18 residues in the CDR3. The V gene's germline CDR1 is MNHEY and CDR2 SMNVEV (reference sequence).

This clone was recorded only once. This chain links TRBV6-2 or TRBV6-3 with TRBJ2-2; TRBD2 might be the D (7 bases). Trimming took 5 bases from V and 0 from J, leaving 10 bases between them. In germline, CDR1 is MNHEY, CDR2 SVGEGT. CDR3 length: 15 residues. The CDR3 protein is CASSGGGANTGELFF. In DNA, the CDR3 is TGTGCCAGCAGTGGCGGGGGCGCGAACACCGGGGAGCTGTTTTTT.

The CDR3 protein is CASSLAATTASYEQYF. Written as DNA, the CDR3 is TGTGCCAGCAGTTTGGCCGCGACGACAGCTTCCTACGAGCAGTACTTC. V is TRBV27 and J is TRBJ2-7, with D tentatively TRBD1 (5 bases). Germline loops: CDR1 MNHEY, CDR2 SMNVEV (reference sequence). CDR3 length: 16 residues. The ends were cut back, 3 bases at V and 1 base at J, with 16 bases in the middle.

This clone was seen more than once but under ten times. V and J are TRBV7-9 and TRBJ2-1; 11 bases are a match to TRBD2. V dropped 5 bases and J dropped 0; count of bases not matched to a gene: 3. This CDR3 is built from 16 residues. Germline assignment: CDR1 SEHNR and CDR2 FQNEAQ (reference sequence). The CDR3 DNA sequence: TGTGCCAGCAGCACTACTAGCGGGAGCTCCTACAATGAGCAGTTCTTC. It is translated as CASSTTSGSSYNEQFF.

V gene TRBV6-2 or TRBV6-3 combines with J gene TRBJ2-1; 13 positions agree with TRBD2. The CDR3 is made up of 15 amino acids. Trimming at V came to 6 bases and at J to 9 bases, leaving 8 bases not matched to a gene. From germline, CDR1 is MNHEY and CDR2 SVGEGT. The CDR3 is CASSPTSGGVREQFF. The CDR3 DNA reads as TGTGCCAGCAGCCCTACTAGCGGGGGGGTACGTGAGCAGTTCTTC.

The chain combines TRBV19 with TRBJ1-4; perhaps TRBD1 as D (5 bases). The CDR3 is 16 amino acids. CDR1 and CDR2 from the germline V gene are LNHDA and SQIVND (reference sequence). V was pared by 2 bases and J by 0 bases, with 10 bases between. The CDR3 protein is CASSIMGPATNEKLFF. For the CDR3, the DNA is TGTGCCAGTAGTATAATGGGGCCTGCAACTAATGAAAAACTGTTTTTT.

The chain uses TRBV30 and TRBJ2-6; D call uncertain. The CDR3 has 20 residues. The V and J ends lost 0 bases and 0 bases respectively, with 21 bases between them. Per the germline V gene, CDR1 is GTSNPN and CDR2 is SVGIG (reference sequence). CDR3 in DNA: TGTGCCTGGAGTGTACCCACTCTTCAGGCTACCGGCTCTGGGGCCAACGTCCTGACTTTC. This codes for CAWSVPTLQATGSGANVLTF. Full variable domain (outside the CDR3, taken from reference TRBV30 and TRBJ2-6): SQTIHQWPATLVQPVGSPLSLECTVEGTSNPNLYWYRQAAGRGLQLLFYSVGIGQISSEVPQNLSASRPQDRQFILSSKKLLLSDSGFYLCAWSVPTLQATGSGANVLTFGAGSRLTVL.

CDR3 in amino acids: CASKLVGASYEQYF. DNA of the CDR3: TGTGCCAGCAAGCTGGTGGGGGCTTCCTACGAGCAGTACTTC. This sequence joins TRBV7-2 and TRBJ2-7; D possibly corresponds to TRBD1 (6 bases). The CDR3 consists of 14 residues. V was trimmed by 7 bases and J by 1 base, leaving 14 bases between them. CDR1 and CDR2 (germline): SGHTA, FQGNSA.